A selection of T cell receptor beta chains follows, all from one sample in a study of tumor and adjacent non-tumor tissue in lung cancer. Each CDR3 protein gets one entry after TCRdb re-called the multiplex PCR reads with MiXCR. The sample lists roughly 65,000 distinct CDR3 sequences; 55% to 70% were seen once. Material for sequencing was lung tumor tissue. These TCRs come from a man aged 50 to 59 with non-small cell lung cancer. Each CDR3 is given with its conserved first and last residue. Fields, in order: J gene, D gene, V gene, clone size, CDR3 DNA, CDR3 protein. The D gene is left open where the match is weak. Rows may omit the clone size; those that give it use once, few, many or a size class.

j_call: TRBJ2-7
d_call: TRBD2
v_call: TRBV29-1
clone_size: many
cdr3_nt: TGCAGCGTTGGATTTGGGGGACTAGCTTCCTACGAGCAGTACTTC
cdr3_aa: CSVGFGGLASYEQYF

j_call: TRBJ2-3
d_call: -
v_call: TRBV6-6
clone_size: many
cdr3_nt: TGTGCCAGCAGGGGGTCGTCTAGCACAGATACGCAGTATTTT
cdr3_aa: CASRGSSSTDTQYF

j_call: TRBJ2-1
d_call: -
v_call: TRBV10-3
clone_size: -
cdr3_nt: TGTGCCATCAGTGAACCAGGCTCCTACAATGAGCAGTTCTTC
cdr3_aa: CAISEPGSYNEQFF

j_call: TRBJ2-7
d_call: TRBD1
v_call: TRBV20-1
clone_size: few
cdr3_nt: TGCAGTGCTAGCGGAGACAGGGACTACGAGCAGTACTTC
cdr3_aa: CSASGDRDYEQYF

j_call: TRBJ1-2
d_call: -
v_call: TRBV2
clone_size: many
cdr3_nt: TGTGCCAGCAGTGATGGGTTCATCTATAGGGGCTACACCTTC
cdr3_aa: CASSDGFIYRGYTF

j_call: TRBJ2-5
d_call: -
v_call: TRBV6-5
clone_size: many
cdr3_nt: TGTGCCAGCAGTTACTCATTTGTGGGGCGTAGGCAAGAGACCCAGTACTTC
cdr3_aa: CASSYSFVGRRQETQYF

j_call: TRBJ2-7
d_call: TRBD2
v_call: TRBV4-1
clone_size: -
cdr3_nt: TGCTCCAGCAGCCAAGGACTAGCGGCTTACGAGCAGTACTTT
cdr3_aa: CSSSQGLAAYEQYF

j_call: TRBJ1-1
d_call: TRBD1
v_call: TRBV5-1
clone_size: -
cdr3_nt: TGCTCCAGCAGCTCCGGGACAGGGGACACTGAAGCTTTCTTC
cdr3_aa: CSSSSGTGDTEAFF

j_call: TRBJ2-3
d_call: -
v_call: TRBV5-1
clone_size: few
cdr3_nt: TGCGCCAGCAGCTTTGGACAGAGCACAGATACGCAGTATTTT
cdr3_aa: CASSFGQSTDTQYF

j_call: TRBJ2-5
d_call: -
v_call: TRBV10-3
clone_size: -
cdr3_nt: TGTGCCCCAACGGGGGACGGAGAGACCCAGTGCTTC
cdr3_aa: CAPTGDGETQCF

j_call: TRBJ2-7
d_call: -
v_call: TRBV7-9
clone_size: many
cdr3_nt: TGTGCCAGCAGCCCGACCATTCTGGAGCAGTACTTC
cdr3_aa: CASSPTILEQYF

j_call: TRBJ1-2
d_call: -
v_call: TRBV29-1
clone_size: -
cdr3_nt: TGCAGCGCTATAGTCCGTACAGGGCGCTATGGCAACACCTTC
cdr3_aa: CSAIVRTGRYGNTF

j_call: TRBJ2-7
d_call: TRBD2
v_call: TRBV28
clone_size: -
cdr3_nt: TGTGCTAGCAGCCGAACTAGCGGGGTTTCCTACAAGCAGTACTTC
cdr3_aa: CASSRTSGVSYKQYF

j_call: TRBJ1-5
d_call: -
v_call: TRBV6-1
clone_size: -
cdr3_nt: TGTACCAGCAGTGAAGAGTGGGCAGGCAACAATCAGCCCCAACATTTT
cdr3_aa: CTSSEEWAGNNQPQHF

j_call: TRBJ2-1
d_call: TRBD2
v_call: TRBV5-5
clone_size: -
cdr3_nt: TGTGCCAGCAGCTTGGGACTAGCGGGACTAGCATCCTACAATGAGCAGTTATTC
cdr3_aa: CASSLGLAGLASYNEQLF

j_call: TRBJ1-2
d_call: -
v_call: TRBV14
clone_size: many
cdr3_nt: TGTGCCAGCAGCCCCCGCGAAGGGCTCCACTATGGCTACACCTTC
cdr3_aa: CASSPREGLHYGYTF

j_call: TRBJ2-5
d_call: TRBD1
v_call: TRBV20-1
clone_size: few
cdr3_nt: TGCAGTGCTAGAGTGCCAGGGACAGGGAAAGAGACCCAGTACTTC
cdr3_aa: CSARVPGTGKETQYF

j_call: TRBJ2-7
d_call: -
v_call: TRBV10-3
clone_size: -
cdr3_nt: TGTGCCATCGGTGATAATCAGGTAGGCTTCGAGCAGTACTTC
cdr3_aa: CAIGDNQVGFEQYF

j_call: TRBJ2-1
d_call: TRBD2
v_call: TRBV11-2
clone_size: -
cdr3_nt: TGTGCCGGCACCGATATGGGGACTAGCGGGATCAATGAGCAGTTCTTC
cdr3_aa: CAGTDMGTSGINEQFF

j_call: TRBJ2-7
d_call: TRBD2
v_call: TRBV4-2
clone_size: -
cdr3_nt: TGTGCCAGCAACCAAGATTATGCTAGCGGGGGGGCTACCTACGAGCAGTACTTC
cdr3_aa: CASNQDYASGGATYEQYF

j_call: TRBJ2-3
d_call: -
v_call: TRBV30
clone_size: many
cdr3_nt: TGTGCCTGGAGTGTCCGTCCTGAAACTAGCACAGATACGCAGTATTTT
cdr3_aa: CAWSVRPETSTDTQYF

j_call: TRBJ2-5
d_call: -
v_call: TRBV6-5
clone_size: -
cdr3_nt: TGTGCCAGCACCCTCCTTGAGTGCGGCGAGACCCAGTACTTC
cdr3_aa: CASTLLECGETQYF

j_call: TRBJ1-5
d_call: -
v_call: TRBV6-6
clone_size: many
cdr3_nt: TGTGCCAGCAGGACAGATCCCGACAATCAGCCCCAGCATTTT
cdr3_aa: CASRTDPDNQPQHF

j_call: TRBJ1-2
d_call: -
v_call: TRBV5-4
clone_size: -
cdr3_nt: TGTGCCAGCAGCTTGTGGGCCTCCAACTATGGCTACACCTTC
cdr3_aa: CASSLWASNYGYTF

j_call: TRBJ1-1
d_call: -
v_call: TRBV10-2
clone_size: -
cdr3_nt: TGCGTCAGTGGCCTAGACAGTGCCACTGAAGCTTTCTTT
cdr3_aa: CVSGLDSATEAFF

j_call: TRBJ1-5
d_call: -
v_call: TRBV20-1
clone_size: -
cdr3_nt: TGTAGTGCTAGAAGGGCAGGGAGCAGTCAGTCCCAGCATTTT
cdr3_aa: CSARRAGSSQSQHF